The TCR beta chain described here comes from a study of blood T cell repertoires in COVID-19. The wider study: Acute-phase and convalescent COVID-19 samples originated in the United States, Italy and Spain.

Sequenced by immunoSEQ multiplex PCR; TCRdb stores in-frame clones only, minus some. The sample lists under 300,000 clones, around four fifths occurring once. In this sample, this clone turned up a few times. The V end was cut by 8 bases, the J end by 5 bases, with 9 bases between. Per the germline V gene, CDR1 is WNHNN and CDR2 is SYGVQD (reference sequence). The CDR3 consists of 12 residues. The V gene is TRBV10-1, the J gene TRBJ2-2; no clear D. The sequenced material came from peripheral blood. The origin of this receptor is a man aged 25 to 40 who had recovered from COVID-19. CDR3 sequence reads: CASGTLTGELFF. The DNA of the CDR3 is TGCGCCAGCGGCACCTTGACCGGGGAGCTGTTTTTT.